This TCR beta chain was profiled in a study of blood T cell repertoires in COVID-19. The table lists this clone with a count of one. The CDR3 runs to 13 residues. Germline values: CDR1 ENHRY, CDR2 SYGVKD. Trimming took off 8 bases at V and 1 base at J, with 11 bases between the two ends. Here immunoSEQ multiplex PCR was the method, and the copy in TCRdb shows in-frame clones only, minus some. The table has 60,000 to 75,000 clones, approximately 80% seen once. This receptor was taken from an elderly woman with acute or convalescent COVID-19. The chain employs TRBV10-3 and TRBJ1-1; perhaps TRBD1 as D (5 bases). The sequenced sample consisted of peripheral blood. The CDR3, as DNA: TGTGCCATCGGACAAAACCCGAACACTGAAGCTTTCTTT. Translation: CAIGQNPNTEAFF.